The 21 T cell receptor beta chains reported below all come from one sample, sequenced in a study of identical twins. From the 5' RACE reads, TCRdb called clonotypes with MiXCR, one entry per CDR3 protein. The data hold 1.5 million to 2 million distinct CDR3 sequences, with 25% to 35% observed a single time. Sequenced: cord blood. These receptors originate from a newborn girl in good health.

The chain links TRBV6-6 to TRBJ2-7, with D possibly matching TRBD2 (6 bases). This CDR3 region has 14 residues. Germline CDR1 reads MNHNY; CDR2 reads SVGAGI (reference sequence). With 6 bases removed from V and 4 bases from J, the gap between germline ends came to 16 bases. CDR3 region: CASSDLAGGYEQYF. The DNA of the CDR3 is TGTGCCAGCAGCGATCTCGCTGGGGGGTACGAGCAGTACTTC.

CDR3 sequence: CASSPTLTGELFF. The CDR3 nucleotides are TGTGCCAGCAGCCCAACACTTACCGGGGAGCTGTTTTTT. The V call is TRBV9, the J call TRBJ2-2; D is ambiguous. The CDR3 length is 13 residues. Germline values: CDR1 SGDLS, CDR2 YYNGEE. V lost 4 bases, J lost 5 bases, and 9 bases lay in between.

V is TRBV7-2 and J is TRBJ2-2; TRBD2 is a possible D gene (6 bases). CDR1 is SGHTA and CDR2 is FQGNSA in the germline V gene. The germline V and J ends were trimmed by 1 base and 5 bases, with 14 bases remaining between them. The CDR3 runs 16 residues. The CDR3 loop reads CASSLVPGVETGELFF. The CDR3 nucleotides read TGTGCCAGCAGCTTAGTGCCGGGAGTGGAGACCGGGGAGCTGTTTTTT.

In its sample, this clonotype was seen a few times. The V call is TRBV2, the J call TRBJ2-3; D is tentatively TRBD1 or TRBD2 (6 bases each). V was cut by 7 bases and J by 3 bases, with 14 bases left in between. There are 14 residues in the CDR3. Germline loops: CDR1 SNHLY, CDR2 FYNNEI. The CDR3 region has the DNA TGTGCCAGCAACGGAGGGGGGATTACAGATACGCAGTATTTT. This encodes CASNGGGITDTQYF.

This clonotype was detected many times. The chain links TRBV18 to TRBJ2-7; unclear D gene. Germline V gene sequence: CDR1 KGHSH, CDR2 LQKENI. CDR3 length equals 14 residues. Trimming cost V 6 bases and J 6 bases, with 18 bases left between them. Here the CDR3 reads CASSQHAQQCEQYF. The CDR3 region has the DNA TGTGCCAGCTCCCAACACGCTCAACAGTGCGAGCAGTACTTC.

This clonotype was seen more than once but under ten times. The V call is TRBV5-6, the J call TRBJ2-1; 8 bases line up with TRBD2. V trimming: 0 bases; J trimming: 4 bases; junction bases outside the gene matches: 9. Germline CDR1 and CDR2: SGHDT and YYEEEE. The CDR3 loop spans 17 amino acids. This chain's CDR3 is CASSLEVAGLLYNEQFF. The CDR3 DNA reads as TGTGCCAGCAGCTTGGAGGTAGCGGGGTTATTATACAATGAGCAGTTCTTC. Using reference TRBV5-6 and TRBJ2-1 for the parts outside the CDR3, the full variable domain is DAGVTQSPTHLIKTRGQQVTLRCSPKSGHDTVSWYQQALGQGPQFIFQYYEEEERQRGNFPDRFSGHQFPNYSSELNVNALLLGDSALYLCASSLEVAGLLYNEQFFGPGTRLTVL.

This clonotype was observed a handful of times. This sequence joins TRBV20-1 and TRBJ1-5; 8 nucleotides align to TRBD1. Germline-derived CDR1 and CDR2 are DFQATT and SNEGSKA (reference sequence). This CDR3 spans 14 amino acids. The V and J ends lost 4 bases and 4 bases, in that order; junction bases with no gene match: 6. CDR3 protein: CSAITHRGNQPQHF. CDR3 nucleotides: TGCAGTGCTATAACTCACAGGGGGAATCAGCCCCAGCATTTT.

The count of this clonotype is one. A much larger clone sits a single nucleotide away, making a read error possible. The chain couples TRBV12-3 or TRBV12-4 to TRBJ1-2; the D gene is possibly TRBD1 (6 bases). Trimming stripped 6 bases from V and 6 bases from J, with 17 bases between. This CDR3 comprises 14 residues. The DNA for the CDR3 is TGTGCCAGCAGACACGACAGGCAACCCCATGGCTACACCTTC. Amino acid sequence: CASRHDRQPHGYTF.

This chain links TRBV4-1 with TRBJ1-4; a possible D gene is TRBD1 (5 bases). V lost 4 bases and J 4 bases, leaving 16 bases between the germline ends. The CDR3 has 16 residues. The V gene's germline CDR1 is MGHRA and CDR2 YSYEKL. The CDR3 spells CASSPRGGLGNEKLFF. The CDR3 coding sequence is TGCGCCAGCAGCCCTCGCGGGGGACTCGGTAATGAAAAACTGTTTTTT.

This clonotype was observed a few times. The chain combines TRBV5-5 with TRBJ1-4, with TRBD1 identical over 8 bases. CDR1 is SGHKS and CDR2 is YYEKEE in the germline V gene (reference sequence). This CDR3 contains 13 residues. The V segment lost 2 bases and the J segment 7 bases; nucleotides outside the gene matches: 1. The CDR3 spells CASSLQGVEKLFF. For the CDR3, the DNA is TGTGCCAGCAGCTTACAGGGGGTTGAAAAACTGTTTTTT.

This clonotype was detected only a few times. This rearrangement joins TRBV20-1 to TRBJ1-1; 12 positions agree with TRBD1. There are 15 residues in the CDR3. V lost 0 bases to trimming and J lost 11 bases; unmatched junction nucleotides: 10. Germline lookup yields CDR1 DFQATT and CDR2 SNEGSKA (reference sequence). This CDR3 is CSARDGGGTGGAAFF. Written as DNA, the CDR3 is TGCAGTGCTAGAGATGGCGGGGGGACAGGGGGCGCGGCTTTCTTT.

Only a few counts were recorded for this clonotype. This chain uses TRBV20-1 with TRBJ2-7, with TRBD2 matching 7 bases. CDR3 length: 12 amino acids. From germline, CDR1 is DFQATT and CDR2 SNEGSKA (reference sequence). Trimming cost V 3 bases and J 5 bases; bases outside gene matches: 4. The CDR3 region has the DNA TGCAGTGCTAGTGGGACTATAAACGAGCAGTACTTC. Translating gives CSASGTINEQYF.

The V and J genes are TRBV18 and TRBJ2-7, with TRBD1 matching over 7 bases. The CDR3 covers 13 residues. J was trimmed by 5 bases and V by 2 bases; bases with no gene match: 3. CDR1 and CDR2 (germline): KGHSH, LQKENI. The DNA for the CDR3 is TGTGCCAGCTCACCAGACAGGGTCCACGAGCAGTACTTC. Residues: CASSPDRVHEQYF.

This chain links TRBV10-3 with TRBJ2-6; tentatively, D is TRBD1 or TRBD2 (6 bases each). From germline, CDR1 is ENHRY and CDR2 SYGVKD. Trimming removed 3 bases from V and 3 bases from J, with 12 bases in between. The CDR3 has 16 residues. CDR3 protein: CAISDPGGLGANVLTF. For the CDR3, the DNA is TGTGCCATCAGTGACCCCGGGGGCCTTGGGGCCAACGTCCTGACTTTC.

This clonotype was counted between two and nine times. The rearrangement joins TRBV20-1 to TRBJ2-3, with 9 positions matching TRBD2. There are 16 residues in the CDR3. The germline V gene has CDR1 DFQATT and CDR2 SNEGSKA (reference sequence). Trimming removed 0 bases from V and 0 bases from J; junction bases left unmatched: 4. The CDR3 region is CSARDPTSGSTDTQYF. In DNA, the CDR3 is TGCAGTGCTAGAGATCCCACTAGCGGGAGCACAGATACGCAGTATTTT.

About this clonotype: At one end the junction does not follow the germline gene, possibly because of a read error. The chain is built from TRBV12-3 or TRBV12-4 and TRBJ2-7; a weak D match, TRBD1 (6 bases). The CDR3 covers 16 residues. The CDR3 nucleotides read TGTGCCAGCCATTACTCACTGGGGGCAGGGCCCTACGATCAGTACTTC. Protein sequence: CASHYSLGAGPYDQYF.

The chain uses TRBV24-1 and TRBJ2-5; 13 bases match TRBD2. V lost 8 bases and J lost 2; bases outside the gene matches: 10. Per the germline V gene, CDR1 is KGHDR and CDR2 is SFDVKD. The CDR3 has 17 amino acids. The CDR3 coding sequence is TGTGCCACCAATCCGGGACTAGCGGGGCACCTTCAAGAGACCCAGTACTTC. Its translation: CATNPGLAGHLQETQYF.

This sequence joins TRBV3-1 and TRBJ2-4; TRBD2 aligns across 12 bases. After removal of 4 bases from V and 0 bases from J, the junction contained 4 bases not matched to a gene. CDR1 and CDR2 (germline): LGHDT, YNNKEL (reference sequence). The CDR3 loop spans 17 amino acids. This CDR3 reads CASSPTSGGIAKNIQYF. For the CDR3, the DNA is TGTGCCAGCAGCCCGACTAGCGGGGGTATAGCCAAAAACATTCAGTACTTC. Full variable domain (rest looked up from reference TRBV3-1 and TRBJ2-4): DTAVSQTPKYLVTQMGNDKSIKCEQNLGHDTMYWYKQDSKKFLKIMFSYNNKELIINETVPNRFSPKSPDKAHLNLHINSLELGDSAVYFCASSPTSGGIAKNIQYFGAGTRLSVL.

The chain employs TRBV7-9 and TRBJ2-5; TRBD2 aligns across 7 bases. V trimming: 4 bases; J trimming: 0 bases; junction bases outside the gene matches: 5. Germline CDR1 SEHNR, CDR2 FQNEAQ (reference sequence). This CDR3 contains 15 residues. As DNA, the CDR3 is TGTGCCAGCAGCTCCTTTCTAGCGGACCAAGAGACCCAGTACTTC. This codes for CASSSFLADQETQYF. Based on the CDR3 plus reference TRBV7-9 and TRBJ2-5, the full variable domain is DTGVSQNPRHKITKRGQNVTFRCDPISEHNRLYWYRQTLGQGPEFLTYFQNEAQLEKSRLLSDRFSAERPKGSFSTLEIQRTEQGDSAMYLCASSSFLADQETQYFGPGTRLLVL.

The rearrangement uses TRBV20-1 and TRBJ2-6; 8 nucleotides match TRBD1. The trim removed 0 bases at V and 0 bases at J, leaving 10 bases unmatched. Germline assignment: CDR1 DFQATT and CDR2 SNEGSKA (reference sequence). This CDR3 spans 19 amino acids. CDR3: CSARDPRDRYASGANVLTF. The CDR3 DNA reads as TGCAGTGCTAGAGATCCCCGGGACAGGTACGCCTCTGGGGCCAACGTCCTGACTTTC.

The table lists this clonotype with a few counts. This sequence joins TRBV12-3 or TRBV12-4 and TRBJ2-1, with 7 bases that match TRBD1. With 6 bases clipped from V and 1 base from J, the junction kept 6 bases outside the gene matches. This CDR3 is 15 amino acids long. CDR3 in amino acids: CASSPPQGSYNEQFF. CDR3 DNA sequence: TGTGCCAGCAGCCCACCACAGGGGTCCTACAATGAGCAGTTCTTC.